This T cell receptor beta chain is from a study of siplizumab effects on memory and regulatory T cells. Notes on the study in general: A significant reduction in alloreactive sequences traceable to unstimulated CD4+ memory cells was produced by siplizumab. Only a minor fraction of alloreactive clones mapped to unstimulated subsets.

Measured with immunoSEQ multiplex PCR; TCRdb has only the in-frame clones, and not every one. Of some 110,000 clones listed, approximately 94% were seen once; the top ten hold 1.5% to 2%. J gave up 0 bases and V 3 bases, and 2 bases lay outside the gene matches. Germline lookup yields CDR1 MNHEY and CDR2 SMNVEV (reference sequence). There are 16 residues in the CDR3. A word on this clone: Its specificity is unknown.

The gene calls are TRBV27 and TRBJ2-6, with TRBD1 matching over 7 bases. The clonotype originates from a human donor in good health. Sequenced material: non-Treg CD4+ T cells sorted from blood. The CDR3 DNA is TGTGCCAGCAGTTTTTACAGGGGCTCTGGGGCCAACGTCCTGACTTTC. This sequence encodes CASSFYRGSGANVLTF.